Each of the 22 T cell receptor beta chains below was sequenced from the same sample in a study of T cells in Graves' hyperthyroidism and ophthalmopathy. TCR beta CDR3 sequences were amplified from RNA transcripts. The TCR CDR3 first-round RT-PCR relied on the HTBI primer set. TCRdb fed the multiplex PCR reads into MiXCR, producing one record per CDR3 protein. The sample records about 520,000 distinct CDR3 sequences, approximately 25% being singletons. Sequencing used blood. The source is a woman in her thirties with Graves' ophthalmopathy.

This chain uses TRBV11-2 with TRBJ1-1; 7 bases fit TRBD1. The CDR3 spans 14 residues. CDR1 and CDR2 from the germline V gene are SGHAT and FQNNGV. Trimming at V came to 5 bases and at J to 4 bases, leaving 7 bases not matched to a gene. In DNA form, the CDR3 reads TGTGCCAGCAGCCTACAGGGGTTTGGCACTGAAGCTTTCTTT. It yields the protein CASSLQGFGTEAFF.

This clonotype was counted ten times or more. V gene TRBV7-9 combines with J gene TRBJ2-5; D unresolved. The germline gives CDR1 SEHNR, CDR2 FQNEAQ (reference sequence). The CDR3 has 13 residues. V lost 1 base and J lost 5, with 8 bases in between. Here the CDR3 reads CASSLGASETQYF. The DNA of the CDR3 is TGTGCCAGCAGCTTAGGGGCCTCCGAGACCCAGTACTTC.

The V gene is TRBV2, the J gene TRBJ1-2, with D unresolved. CDR3 length equals 15 residues. Looked up from germline, CDR1 is SNHLY and CDR2 is FYNNEI. V gave up 7 bases and J gave up 3 bases, with 18 bases separating them. In DNA, the CDR3 is TGTGCCAGCATGGTGAGGAGGGCGCACGACTATGGCTACACCTTC. Protein sequence: CASMVRRAHDYGYTF.

At least ten counts were recorded for this clonotype. V is TRBV25-1 and J is TRBJ2-2; possibly TRBD1 or TRBD2 for D (5 bases each). CDR3 length: 15 amino acids. CDR1 is MGHDK, CDR2 SYGVNS, per germline. V was trimmed by 3 bases and J by 2 bases, leaving 10 bases between them. The CDR3 DNA is TGTGCCAGCAGTGACGGGGACCTCAACACCGGGGAGCTGTTTTTT. This codes for CASSDGDLNTGELFF.

The chain combines TRBV12-5 with TRBJ2-2, with 12 bases identical to TRBD2. CDR3 length: 17 amino acids. V was pared by 1 base and J by 7 bases, with 7 bases of the junction left unmatched. The germline V gene encodes CDR1 LGHNT and CDR2 FRNRAP. CDR3 loop: CASGLALAGGPDGELFF. CDR3 nucleotides: TGTGCTAGTGGTTTGGCCCTAGCGGGGGGGCCTGACGGGGAGCTGTTTTTT. The full variable domain, in which reference TRBV12-5 and TRBJ2-2 provide the parts outside the CDR3, is DARVTQTPRHKVTEMGQEVTMRCQPILGHNTVFWYRQTMMQGLELLAYFRNRAPLDDSGMPKDRFSAEMPDATLATLKIQPSEPRDSAVYFCASGLALAGGPDGELFFGEGSRLTVL.

The chain carries TRBV28 and TRBJ2-7; D may correspond to TRBD1 or TRBD2 (5 bases each). CDR3 length equals 14 residues. The V gene lost 6 bases and the J gene lost 3 bases, with 15 bases spanning the gap. From germline, CDR1 is MDHEN and CDR2 SYDVKM. Written as DNA, the CDR3 is TGTGCCAGCAGGCCCGGGACGGAATACTACGAGCAGTACTTC. Translating gives CASRPGTEYYEQYF.

In this sample, this clonotype turned up many times. The chain has TRBV11-2 and TRBJ1-3, with a tentative D call TRBD1 (5 bases). Germline V gene data show CDR1 as SGHAT and CDR2 as FQNNGV. The CDR3 has 16 residues. Trimming pared 5 bases from V and 0 bases from J, leaving 14 bases between. The DNA of the CDR3 is TGTGCCAGCAGCCTACGGACACTAGTCTCTGGAAACACCATATATTTT. Translation gives CASSLRTLVSGNTIYF.

Only a few counts were recorded for this clonotype. This chain uses TRBV5-1 with TRBJ2-3; D is uncertain. Deletions cut 6 bases from V and 0 bases from J, with 8 bases between. The CDR3 runs to 13 residues. The germline V gene has CDR1 SGHRS and CDR2 YFSETQ. The CDR3 here is CASTIASTDTQYF. The CDR3 DNA follows: TGCGCCAGCACGATAGCAAGCACAGATACGCAGTATTTT.

This clonotype was seen only a few times. The chain links TRBV9 to TRBJ2-7, with 10 bases that match TRBD2. The V gene's germline CDR1 is SGDLS and CDR2 YYNGEE. V lost 4 bases, J lost 1 base, and 5 bases stayed unmatched. The CDR3 has 15 amino acids. CDR3 DNA: TGTGCCAGCAGCTCGACTAGCGGGTTTTCCTACGAGCAGTACTTC. Encoded protein: CASSSTSGFSYEQYF.

This clonotype came up many times. The CDR3 DNA follows: TGTGCCAGCAGTGTTCAGGCGGATCATTATGGCTACACCTTC. Protein product: CASSVQADHYGYTF. V is TRBV6-1 and J is TRBJ1-2; D call uncertain. This CDR3 comprises 14 residues. Germline-derived CDR1 and CDR2 are MNHNS and SASEGT. V dropped 4 bases and J dropped 5 bases, with 14 bases sitting between them.

A word on this clonotype: A junction end diverges from the germline sequence, so it may reflect a read error. The V and J genes are TRBV20-1 and TRBJ1-3; D is unclear. The CDR3 has 14 amino acids. Germline V gene lookup returns CDR1 DFQATT and CDR2 SNEGSKA (reference sequence). CDR3 nucleotide sequence: TGTAGTGCTAGACAACCTGGTGCAGGAAACACCATATATTTT. As protein: CSARQPGAGNTIYF.

This clonotype has ten or more counts. The chain joins TRBV29-1 to TRBJ2-5, with a possible D match to TRBD2 (5 bases). The germline V gene has CDR1 SQVTM and CDR2 ANQGSEA. Trimming cost V 7 bases and J 7 bases, with 13 bases left between them. The CDR3 spans 11 residues. DNA of the CDR3: TGCAGCGCCGACGACCGGGGGACCCAGTACTTC. Translated, it gives CSADDRGTQYF.

This clonotype was seen at least ten times. The V and J genes are TRBV11-1 and TRBJ2-5; D might be TRBD2 (5 bases). V gave up 5 bases and J gave up 3 bases, with 25 bases separating them. This CDR3 has 18 residues. Germline V CDR1 and CDR2: SGHAT, FQDESV (reference sequence). CDR3 loop: CASSPYSWTGFGKETQYF. CDR3 nucleotide sequence: TGTGCCAGCAGCCCCTACTCGTGGACTGGTTTCGGGAAAGAGACCCAGTACTTC. Full variable domain (outside the CDR3, taken from reference TRBV11-1 and TRBJ2-5): EAEVAQSPRYKITEKSQAVAFWCDPISGHATLYWYRQILGQGPELLVQFQDESVVDDSQLPKDRFSAERLKGVDSTLKIQPAELGDSAMYLCASSPYSWTGFGKETQYFGPGTRLLVL.

This clonotype appeared many times. V and J are TRBV7-9 and TRBJ1-6; no clear D. The germline V and J ends were trimmed by 0 bases and 6 bases, with 6 bases remaining between them. The germline V gene has CDR1 SEHNR and CDR2 FQNEAQ (reference sequence). The CDR3 is made up of 14 amino acids. The CDR3 region has the DNA TGTGCCAGCAGCTTAGCCTTACGTAATTCACCCCTCCACTTT. Amino acids: CASSLALRNSPLHF.

Many counts were recorded for this clonotype. The rearrangement joins TRBV28 to TRBJ1-1; TRBD1 aligns across 8 bases. V trimming: 3 bases; J trimming: 0 bases; junction bases outside the gene matches: 3. CDR1 is MDHEN, CDR2 SYDVKM, per germline. The CDR3 is 15 residues long. The CDR3 loop reads CASSLRQGLNTEAFF. The CDR3 nucleotides are TGTGCCAGCAGTTTGAGACAGGGGTTGAACACTGAAGCTTTCTTT.

Many counts were recorded for this clonotype. The chain is built from TRBV2 and TRBJ1-5, with TRBD1 identical over 9 bases. CDR1 and CDR2 from the germline V gene are SNHLY and FYNNEI. With 4 bases clipped from V and 5 bases from J, the junction kept 3 bases outside the gene matches. This CDR3 has 14 residues. This CDR3 reads CASSGDRDDQPQHF. As DNA, the CDR3 is TGTGCCAGCAGTGGGGACAGGGACGATCAGCCCCAGCATTTT.

This clonotype was recorded a few times. The V gene is TRBV28, the J gene TRBJ1-5; D unclear. The CDR3 contains 12 residues. Trimming removed 8 bases at V and 9 bases at J, with 14 bases between. Germline V gene lookup returns CDR1 MDHEN and CDR2 SYDVKM. The CDR3 reads CASGPLGRPQHF. In nucleotides, the CDR3 is TGTGCCAGCGGCCCCCTCGGTCGGCCCCAGCATTTT.

The table lists this clonotype with many counts. The rearrangement joins TRBV19 to TRBJ2-5; D unresolved. V was trimmed by 3 bases and J by 12 bases, leaving 14 bases between them. CDR1 is LNHDA, CDR2 SQIVND, per germline (reference sequence). This CDR3 contains 12 residues. CDR3 loop: CASSMVGSVEYF. CDR3 in DNA: TGTGCCAGTAGTATGGTCGGTTCGGTGGAGTACTTC.

The chain has TRBV19 and TRBJ2-6; TRBD1 might be the D (6 bases). From germline, CDR1 is LNHDA and CDR2 SQIVND (reference sequence). This CDR3 comprises 17 residues. The V end was cut by 3 bases, the J end by 4 bases, with 16 bases between. The DNA for the CDR3 is TGTGCCAGTAGTATCCACGATCTGGGGGCCGGGGCCAACGTCCTGACTTTC. Residues: CASSIHDLGAGANVLTF. Combining the CDR3 with reference TRBV19 and TRBJ2-6 gives the whole variable domain DGGITQSPKYLFRKEGQNVTLSCEQNLNHDAMYWYRQDPGQGLRLIYYSQIVNDFQKGDIAEGYSVSREKKESFPLTVTSAQKNPTAFYLCASSIHDLGAGANVLTFGAGSRLTVL.

The chain combines TRBV7-2 with TRBJ2-5, with 10 positions matching TRBD1. Germline CDR1 SGHTA, CDR2 FQGNSA. The CDR3 runs to 15 residues. V lost 1 base to trimming and J lost 4 bases; unmatched junction nucleotides: 3. The CDR3 nucleotides are TGTGCCAGCAGCTTAGTGGGGGACAGGGGAGAGACCCAGTACTTC. Protein: CASSLVGDRGETQYF.

This clonotype was counted at least ten times. The rearrangement joins TRBV11-1 to TRBJ2-5; tentatively, D is TRBD2 (6 bases). This CDR3 comprises 14 residues. V dropped 4 bases and J dropped 4 bases, with 13 bases sitting between them. Germline V CDR1 and CDR2: SGHAT, FQDESV (reference sequence). Written as DNA, the CDR3 is TGTGCCAGCAGCTGGAGGGGAGTACGAGAGACCCAGTACTTC. It translates to CASSWRGVRETQYF.

The CDR3 coding sequence is TGTGCCAGCAGCTTGACAAATTCACCCCTCCACTTT. Translated: CASSLTNSPLHF. The chain is built from TRBV7-9 and TRBJ1-6; D remains unclear. CDR1 and CDR2 (germline): SEHNR, FQNEAQ (reference sequence). Between the trimmed V and J ends, which lost 3 bases and 7 bases, there was a span of 4 bases. The CDR3 has 12 residues.